A single T cell receptor beta chain is shown here with its context. No antigen is known for it. Within one base of it there is no much larger clone, and no base qualities were kept. The library was built by means of the immunoSEQ multiplex PCR assay. The multiplex PCR relied on a mix of 60 forward primers for TCR Vbeta segments and 13 reverse primers for TCR Jbeta segments. The CDR3 region of rearranged TCR beta genes was amplified from genomic DNA by a multiplex PCR assay. The amplified TCR beta libraries were sequenced on the Illumina HiSeq System as 87-base-pair reads. The authors' analysis ran thus. A later analysis counted tens of millions of unique TCR beta chains across the 550 to 750 repertoires, and some 11 million of these chains were shared by at least two donors. Raw reads were error-corrected and collapsed into unique sequences by a nearest-neighbor algorithm in which closely related sequences were merged to remove PCR and sequencing errors. To assign V, D and J gene segments, CDR3 sequences were aligned to IMGT reference sequences. For a sequence to be retained, a match of at least six nucleotides to both a V gene segment and a J gene segment was required. Rearrangements were classified as productive when the CDR3 lacked stop codons and remained in frame with V and J, and all other rearrangements were classified as non-productive. Following IMGT convention, CDR3 was defined as the stretch from the second conserved V-encoded cysteine to the conserved J-encoded phenylalanine. Sequences without an unambiguous match to a single V gene segment were excluded from the earlier analysis of several hundred of the donors. An earlier analysis of almost 600 of the donors classified V segments as functional when productive rearrangements were above 56.7% and as segregating when the standard deviation between donors was above 5%. A statistical classification framework was developed to diagnose cytomegalovirus status using the catalog of TCR beta chain sequences. A later analysis assigned V and J genes by comparing TCR nucleotide sequences with IMGT/GENE-DB human TR gene sequences. A later analysis assigned CDR3 sequences and most-parsimonious VDJ recombination scenarios with the TCRdist pipeline. In a later analysis, each TCR beta chain was defined by its CDR3 amino acid sequence together with its V-gene family, and reads lacking a unique V-gene family were excluded. To address suspected cross-contamination and a sequencing artifact, a later analysis removed approximately 590 highly shared, low-generation-probability nucleotide sequences. In a later analysis, a clonal expansion index for each public chain was calculated from normalized within-repertoire ranks of inferred template counts. Generation probabilities in a later analysis came from a VDJ recombination model fitted to out-of-frame rearrangements, and those results were checked against IGoR. Hypergeometric tests were used in a later analysis to score TCR-TCR, TCR-HLA and TCR-CMV co-occurrence, with a repertoire-size bias correction applied to the TCR pairs. To estimate false discovery rates, a later analysis permuted the HLA or CMV assignments 20 times. In a later analysis, co-occurring TCRs were grouped with DBSCAN, and TCRdist sequence similarity was added when clustering was performed within HLA-allele-positive subsets. For co-occurrence clustering, repertoires with fewer than 30,000 or more than 120,000 public chains were excluded, along with several repertoires with anomalous nucleotide sharing. Drawn from immuneACCESS, this table holds only the in-frame rearrangements with V and J called that TCRdb kept. Clones are partly lost; checked studies trace under half to an unresolved V gene and leave the rest unexplained. V and J calls and clone size are as listed in that table; D and trimming were resolved from the DNA. In this sample the table shows more than 100,000 clones, 80% of which occur a single time. Of the sample, 8.8% is held by the ten largest clones.

This sample is drawn from a study of cytomegalovirus exposure and HLA in healthy donors (dated 2017 in TCRdb). Context from the whole study: In an earlier analysis of some 610 of the donors, less than 350 Gb of sequence data and about 110 million unique TCR beta sequences from roughly 200 million T cells were reported. An earlier analysis of more than 450 of the donors used high-throughput TCR beta sequencing to judge whether each TCR beta V gene segment behaved as functional or pseudogenic. The number of typed donors differed by locus: about 620-640 for A, B, C, DRB1 and DQB1; some 540 for DQA1; approximately 600 for DPA1; and 450 to 480 for DPB1. The later analysis used no new phenotypic data to find candidate immune exposures, relying instead on TCR beta sequences and their occurrence across donors. To predict cytomegalovirus infection status, the study combined high-throughput TCR immunosequencing, statistical association of individual TCRs with disease status, and machine learning. An early release covering more than 500 HLA-typed donors comprised about 290 gigabases of sequencing data and tens of millions of unique TCR sequences. In addition to the first cohort of hundreds of subjects, a separate validation cohort of under 150 different subjects was used. Among some 400 genotyped donors of the cohort, an average of roughly 230,000 unique TCR beta nucleotide sequences was sequenced per donor, of which 15% to 20% were non-productive. Class I and class II HLA loci were covered by the typing at four-digit resolution. A later genetic analysis used genome-wide SNP genotypes for about 65% of the roughly 670 donors, treating that subset as a discovery cohort. The study used immunosequencing to profile the T cell repertoires of about 670 subjects and linked those repertoires to cytomegalovirus serostatus. All discovery cohort repertoires had been generated on a single sequencing platform. Donor age, sex, ethnicity and CMV serostatus were collected together with the repertoire data. The genetic ancestry cluster associated with self-reported Caucasian donors included over 80% of the 300 to 450 genotyped donors. The study aimed to test whether signatures of past pathogen exposure could be identified by cataloging public T cell receptors. To study patterns of TCR occurrence, a later analysis re-analyzed previously published TCR beta repertoires from 650 to 750 donors and added high-resolution HLA genotyping. Because of strong linkage in the cohort, roughly five DR-DQ haplotypes were treated as single units for association and clustering.

General findings and caveats noted by the study authors: In an earlier analysis of some 640 of the donors, most TCR beta V segments were observed in productive rearrangements about 87% or about 30% of the time, broadly matching IMGT annotations. HLA typing was unavailable for some donors at each locus, so association tests used only the typed subset. According to a later analysis, parvovirus B19, influenza, CMV and Epstein-Barr virus appeared linked to several top co-occurrence clusters. In a later analysis, HLA-associated TCR beta chains were found to be more clonally expanded and to have lower generation probabilities than equally common non-associated chains. Compared with the 666-donor mean, donors in an Asian-associated ancestry cluster had fewer N-insertions in productive TCRs, according to a later genetic analysis. Specific HLA alleles were associated with 16,951 TCR beta sequences at a false discovery rate of 0.05 in a later analysis. A group of highly shared sequence variants was considered likely to be a technical artifact of the sequencing pipeline. Most TCR sequences were observed very rarely across donors, whereas some public TCRs were present in many individuals. Linkage disequilibrium might explain the correlated functional status among segregating V segments, but an unknown experimental factor could not be excluded. According to a later analysis, TCR association rates differed among HLA loci, with DRB1 alleles showing the most associated TCRs and HLA-C alleles showing the fewest. It was suggested by the authors that the approach could potentially be generalized to other disease states and immunological phenotypes. Strong co-occurrence of HLA alleles, especially DR and DQ, made assigning TCR associations to individual alleles difficult. In a later genetic analysis, a missense DCLRE1C variant was associated with V-gene and J-gene trimming of TCR beta chains, and the association was replicated in an independent cohort. In both the original and validation cohorts, the classifier was reported to diagnose cytomegalovirus status with high specificity and sensitivity. In this cohort, only TCR beta chains were sequenced, and detectable features were limited by the absence of alpha or paired-chain data. In vitro tests confirmed that a few of the cytomegalovirus-associated TCR beta chains recognize cytomegalovirus antigens. The only immune exposure information available for the cohort was CMV serostatus. Because counts were too low, about 18 rarely observed V segments, including chromosome 9 orphons, were left out of the earlier analysis of approximately 580 of the donors. The presence/absence analyses assumed that sequencing depth was roughly uniform across donors, and that assumption may not be true. The study gave a list of 150 to 200 TCR beta chains associated with cytomegalovirus. A later analysis found that most CMV-associated TCR beta chains appeared HLA-restricted, with HLA associations seemingly driven largely by CMV exposure. A further reported finding was that TCR beta sequences accurately predicted the HLA-A and HLA-B alleles for most subjects in the first cohort.

The cohort consisted of 650 to 850 healthy bone marrow donors. Cohort members were all nominally healthy when sampled, although unrecorded immune exposures were likely present. The donor tested CMV seropositive, placing the donor among the approximately 310 seropositive members of the cohort. Every donor gave a peripheral blood sample, and the peripheral blood mononuclear cells from that sample were used for TCR beta sequencing. Genomic DNA was extracted from the blood cell samples with the Qiagen DNeasy Blood Extraction Kit. The specimen was PBMCs. The sequence came from a female donor in good health and CMV-seropositive.

The bases read TGTGCCAGCAGCTTAACAGGCACAGATACGCAGTATTTT. Its coded protein is CASSLTGTDTQYF. The sequence joins TRBV5-6 to TRBJ2-3, with the D gene uncertain. A distance of 5 bases separates the germline ends of V and J, which lose 2 bases and 1 base respectively. There are 13 amino acids in the CDR3, from cysteine to phenylalanine inclusive. Only the CDR3 part of the read is kept: 39 bases, read in frame from the first base. CDR1 and CDR2, per the germline V gene, are SGHDT and YYEEEE.